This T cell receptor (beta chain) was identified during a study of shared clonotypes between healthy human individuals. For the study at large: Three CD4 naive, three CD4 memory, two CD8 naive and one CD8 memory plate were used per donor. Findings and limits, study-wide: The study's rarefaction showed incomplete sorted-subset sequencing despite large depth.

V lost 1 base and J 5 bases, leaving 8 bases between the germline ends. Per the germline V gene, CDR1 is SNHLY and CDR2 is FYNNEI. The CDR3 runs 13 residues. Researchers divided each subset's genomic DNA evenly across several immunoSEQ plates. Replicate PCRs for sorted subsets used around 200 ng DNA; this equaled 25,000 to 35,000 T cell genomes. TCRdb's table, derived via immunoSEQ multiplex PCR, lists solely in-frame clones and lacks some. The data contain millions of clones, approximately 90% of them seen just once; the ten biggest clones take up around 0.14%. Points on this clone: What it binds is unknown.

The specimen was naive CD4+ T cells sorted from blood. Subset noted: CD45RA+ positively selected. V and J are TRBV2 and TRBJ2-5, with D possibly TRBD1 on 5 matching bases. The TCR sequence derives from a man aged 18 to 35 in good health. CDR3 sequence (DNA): TGTGCCAGCAGTGAAGGGGCAGGGGAGACCCAGTACTTC. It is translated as CASSEGAGETQYF.